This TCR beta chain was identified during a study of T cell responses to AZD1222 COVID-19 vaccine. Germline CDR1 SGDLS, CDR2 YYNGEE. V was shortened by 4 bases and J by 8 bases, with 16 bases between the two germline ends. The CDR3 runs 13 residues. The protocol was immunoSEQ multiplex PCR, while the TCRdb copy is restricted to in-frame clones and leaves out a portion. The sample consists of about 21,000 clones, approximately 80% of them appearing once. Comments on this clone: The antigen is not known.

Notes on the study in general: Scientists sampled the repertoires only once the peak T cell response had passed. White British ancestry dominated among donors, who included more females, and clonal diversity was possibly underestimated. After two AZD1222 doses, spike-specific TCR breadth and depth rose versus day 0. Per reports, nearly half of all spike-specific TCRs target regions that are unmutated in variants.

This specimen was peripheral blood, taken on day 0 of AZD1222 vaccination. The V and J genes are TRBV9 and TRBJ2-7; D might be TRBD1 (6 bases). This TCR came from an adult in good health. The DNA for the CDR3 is TGTGCCAGCAGCTCCCGGGACAAATTGCAGCAGTACTTC. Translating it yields CASSSRDKLQQYF.